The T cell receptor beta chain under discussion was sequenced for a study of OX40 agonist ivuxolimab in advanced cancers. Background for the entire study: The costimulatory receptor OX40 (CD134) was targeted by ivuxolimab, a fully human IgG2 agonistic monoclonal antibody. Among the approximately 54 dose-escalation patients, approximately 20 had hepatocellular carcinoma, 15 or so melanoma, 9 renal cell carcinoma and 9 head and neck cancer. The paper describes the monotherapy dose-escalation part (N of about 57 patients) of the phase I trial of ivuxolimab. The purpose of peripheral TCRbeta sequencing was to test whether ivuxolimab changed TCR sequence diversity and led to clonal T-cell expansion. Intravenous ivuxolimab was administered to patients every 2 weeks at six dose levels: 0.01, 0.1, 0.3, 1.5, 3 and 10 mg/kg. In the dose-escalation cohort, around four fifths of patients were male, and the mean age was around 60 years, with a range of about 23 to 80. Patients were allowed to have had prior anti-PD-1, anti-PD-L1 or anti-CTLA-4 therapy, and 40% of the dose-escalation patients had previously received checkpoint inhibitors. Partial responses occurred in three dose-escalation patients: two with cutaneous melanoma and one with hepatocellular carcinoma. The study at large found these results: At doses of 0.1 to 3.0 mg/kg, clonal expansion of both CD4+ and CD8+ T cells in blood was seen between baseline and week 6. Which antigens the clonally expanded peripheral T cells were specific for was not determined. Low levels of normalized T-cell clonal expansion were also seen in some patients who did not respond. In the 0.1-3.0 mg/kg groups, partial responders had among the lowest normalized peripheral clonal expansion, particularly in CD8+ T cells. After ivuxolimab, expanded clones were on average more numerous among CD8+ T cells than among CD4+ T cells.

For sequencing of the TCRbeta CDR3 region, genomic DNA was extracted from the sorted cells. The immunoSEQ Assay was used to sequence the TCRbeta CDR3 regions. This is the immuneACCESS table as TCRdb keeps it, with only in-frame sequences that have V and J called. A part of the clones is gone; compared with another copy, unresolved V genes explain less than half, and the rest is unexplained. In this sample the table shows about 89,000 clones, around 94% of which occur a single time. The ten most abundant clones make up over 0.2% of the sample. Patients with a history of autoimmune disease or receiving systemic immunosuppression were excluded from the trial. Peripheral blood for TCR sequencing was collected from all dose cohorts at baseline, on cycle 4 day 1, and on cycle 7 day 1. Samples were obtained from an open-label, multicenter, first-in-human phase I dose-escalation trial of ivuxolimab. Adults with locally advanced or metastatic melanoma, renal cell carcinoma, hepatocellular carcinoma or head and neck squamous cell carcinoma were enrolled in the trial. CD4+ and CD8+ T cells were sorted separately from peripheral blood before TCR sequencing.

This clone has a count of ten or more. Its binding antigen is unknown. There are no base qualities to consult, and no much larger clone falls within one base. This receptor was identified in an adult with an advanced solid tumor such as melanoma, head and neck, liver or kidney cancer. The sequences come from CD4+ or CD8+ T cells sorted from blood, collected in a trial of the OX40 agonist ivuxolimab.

The sequence in DNA is TGTGCCTGGAGTCTAGGGACAGCAGAAAAACTGTTTTTT. Its coded protein is CAWSLGTAEKLFF. The V gene is TRBV30 and the J gene is TRBJ1-4, and TRBD1 matches 7 of the central bases. Counted from cysteine to phenylalanine, this CDR3 has 13 amino acids. Kept here is only the CDR3 DNA, which spans 39 bases and is read in frame from base 1. Trimming removed 2 bases from V and 8 bases from J; the gene matches leave 5 bases unexplained. For CDR1 and CDR2, the germline V gene (reference sequence) lists GTSNPN and SVGIG. The CDR3, completed at both ends by the reference TRBV30 and TRBJ1-4 genes, gives the full variable domain SQTIHQWPATLVQPVGSPLSLECTVEGTSNPNLYWYRQAAGRGLQLLFYSVGIGQISSEVPQNLSASRPQDRQFILSSKKLLLSDSGFYLCAWSLGTAEKLFFGSGTQLSVL.